The 12 T cell receptor beta chains given below trace back to one sample, sequenced in a study of T cells in Graves' hyperthyroidism and ophthalmopathy. The TCR beta CDR3 regions underwent amplification using RNA transcripts as the source. Researchers ran a first-round RT-PCR on the TCR CDR3 using the HTBI primer set. TCRdb called the multiplex PCR reads again in MiXCR, with one record for every CDR3 protein. The sample lists 490,000 or so distinct CDR3 sequences, about 16% seen once, with approximately 32% in the top ten. Sequenced material: blood. These receptors came from a woman in her twenties or thirties with Graves' ophthalmopathy.

This clonotype was found a few times. The chain combines TRBV6-6 with TRBJ2-5; the D gene is possibly TRBD2 (7 bases). Trimming shortened V by 2 bases and J by 5 bases, and 15 bases separated the two germline ends. Germline V gene lookup returns CDR1 MNHNY and CDR2 SVGAGI (reference sequence). The CDR3 totals 15 residues. CDR3 sequence: CASSYVRGAGETQYF. The CDR3 DNA reads as TGTGCCAGCAGTTACGTTCGGGGGGCAGGGGAGACCCAGTACTTC.

This clonotype has ten or more counts. The rearrangement joins TRBV5-1 to TRBJ2-1; the match to TRBD2 covers 13 bases. The CDR3 runs to 16 residues. The V segment lost 4 bases and the J segment 5 bases; nucleotides outside the gene matches: 6. The germline V gene has CDR1 SGHRS and CDR2 YFSETQ. The CDR3 DNA is TGCGCCAGCAGCCCTCGGACTAGCGGGGGCCACAATGAGCAGTTCTTC. This encodes CASSPRTSGGHNEQFF.

CDR3 region: CASSVGEGRTYEQYF. Here the CDR3 DNA reads TGTGCCAGCAGCGTAGGGGAGGGGCGCACCTACGAGCAGTACTTC. This chain joins TRBV9 and TRBJ2-7; 7 bases line up with TRBD2. Germline V gives CDR1 SGDLS, CDR2 YYNGEE. The trim removed 0 bases at V and 2 bases at J, leaving 5 bases unmatched. The CDR3 loop spans 15 amino acids.

This clonotype occurred a few times. CDR3 sequence reads: CASDRGTGELFF. CDR3 coding DNA: TGTGCCAGCGACCGAGGGACCGGGGAGCTGTTTTTT. The genes are TRBV2 and TRBJ2-2; D is possibly TRBD2 (5 bases). Between the trimmed V and J ends, which lost 8 bases and 5 bases, there was a span of 9 bases. CDR3 size: 12 residues. The germline V gene encodes CDR1 SNHLY and CDR2 FYNNEI.

This clonotype came up many times. The genes are TRBV28 and TRBJ2-4; D uncertain. The length of the CDR3 is 15 residues. Germline loops: CDR1 MDHEN, CDR2 SYDVKM. The V gene lost 8 bases and the J gene lost 0 bases, with 14 bases spanning the gap. CDR3 region: CASRRDTLAKNIQYF. The CDR3 region has the DNA TGTGCCAGCCGCCGAGACACCCTAGCCAAAAACATTCAGTACTTC.

This clonotype was recorded once. One base away lies a much larger clone, so this may be a sequencing read error. The chain employs TRBV3-1 and TRBJ2-1, with D maybe TRBD1 (6 bases). The germline CDR1 and CDR2 sequences are LGHDT and YNNKEL (reference sequence). There are 14 residues in the CDR3. CDR3 nucleotide sequence: TGTGCCAGCAGCCCACCACCGGGACACAATGAGCGGTTCTTC. Its protein product is CASSPPPGHNERFF.

The chain has TRBV6-5 and TRBJ2-1; possibly TRBD1 or TRBD2 for D (5 bases each). CDR1 is MNHEY and CDR2 is SVGAGI in the germline V gene. V was clipped by 2 bases and J by 5 bases, with 10 bases between them. The CDR3 has 14 amino acids. The CDR3 DNA sequence: TGTGCCAGCAGTTACCTGGGACCGCACAATGAGCAGTTCTTC. This encodes CASSYLGPHNEQFF.

This clonotype was observed at least ten times. V and J are TRBV20-1 and TRBJ2-7; perhaps D is TRBD1 or TRBD2 (5 bases each). CDR1 is DFQATT, CDR2 SNEGSKA, per germline (reference sequence). This CDR3 contains 15 residues. V gave up 6 bases and J gave up 1 base, with 19 bases separating them. CDR3 amino acids: CSATRGPTMSYEQYF. CDR3 DNA: TGCAGTGCCACCCGGGGCCCGACTATGTCCTACGAGCAGTACTTC.

This clonotype was observed at least ten times. The chain has TRBV20-1 and TRBJ2-7, with D hard to call. The CDR3 runs 11 residues. CDR1 is DFQATT and CDR2 is SNEGSKA in the germline V gene (reference sequence). V was clipped by 6 bases and J by 2 bases, with 8 bases between them. The CDR3 DNA sequence: TGCAGTGCCCCCGCCCCCTACGAGCAGTACTTC. Translated, it gives CSAPAPYEQYF.

This clonotype came up many times. The chain couples TRBV2 to TRBJ2-3; weak D call: TRBD2 (5 bases). This CDR3 has 15 residues. Germline CDR1 reads SNHLY; CDR2 reads FYNNEI. The ends were cut back, 8 bases at V and 1 base at J, with 16 bases in the middle. The CDR3 DNA reads TGTGCCAGCCTAGACGAGGGCTCGGGCACAGATACGCAGTATTTT. This gives the protein CASLDEGSGTDTQYF.

The chain is built from TRBV6-2 or TRBV6-3 and TRBJ1-6; D unclear. The CDR3 totals 14 residues. The germline CDR1 and CDR2 sequences are MNHEY and SVGEGT. V was clipped by 4 bases and J by 3 bases, with 7 bases between them. The CDR3 sequence is CASSFGIYNSPLHF. In nucleotides, the CDR3 is TGTGCCAGCAGTTTCGGGATCTATAATTCACCCCTCCACTTT.

Ten or more counts support this clonotype. This chain uses TRBV6-5 with TRBJ1-5; D gene unclear. Germline V lookup: CDR1 MNHEY, CDR2 SVGAGI. V was cut by 2 bases and J by 4 bases, with 6 bases left in between. The CDR3 has 13 residues. The CDR3 coding sequence is TGTGCCAGCAGTTACGAAGTTAATCAGCCCCAGCATTTT. Protein sequence: CASSYEVNQPQHF.